This entry features one T cell receptor (beta chain) sequence. Its cognate antigen is unknown. Sequenced by immunoSEQ multiplex PCR; TCRdb stores in-frame clones only, minus some. The profile shows more than 40,000 clones, over 70% of them singletons. Input was roughly 550 ng to 6,500 ng of genomic DNA from tumor or blood. This record comes from a study of T cells in tumors after PD-1 blockade. At the level of the study: Excluded were patients with checkpoint blockade, immunosuppressants, or radiotherapy or other anti-cancer therapy within 4 weeks. Study-level findings and limits: Some novel exhausted tumor clones appeared in pre-treatment blood, suggesting peripheral recruitment.

This CDR3 spans 15 amino acids. V lost 0 bases to trimming and J lost 10 bases, with 13 bases between them. CDR1 and CDR2 (germline): MGHRA, YSYEKL. The chain links TRBV4-1 to TRBJ1-6; D uncertain. This TCR was recovered from a human donor with basal cell carcinoma. This sample comprised PBMCs, obtained before anti-PD-1 treatment. CDR3 sequence: CASSQDPTLVSPLHF. As DNA, the CDR3 is TGCGCCAGCAGCCAAGACCCCACATTGGTCTCACCCCTCCACTTT.